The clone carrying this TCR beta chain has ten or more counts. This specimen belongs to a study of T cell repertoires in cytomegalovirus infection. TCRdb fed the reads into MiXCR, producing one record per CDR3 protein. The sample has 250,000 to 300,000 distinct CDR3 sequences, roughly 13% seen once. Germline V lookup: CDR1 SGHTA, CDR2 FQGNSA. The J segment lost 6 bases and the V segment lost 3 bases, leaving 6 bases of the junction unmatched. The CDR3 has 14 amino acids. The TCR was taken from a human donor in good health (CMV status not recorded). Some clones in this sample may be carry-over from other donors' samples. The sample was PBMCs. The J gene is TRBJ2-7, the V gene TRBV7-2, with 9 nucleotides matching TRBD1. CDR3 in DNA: TGTGCCAGCAGCTTGTGGGGACAGGGAGGCGAGCAGTACTTC. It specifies CASSLWGQGGEQYF.